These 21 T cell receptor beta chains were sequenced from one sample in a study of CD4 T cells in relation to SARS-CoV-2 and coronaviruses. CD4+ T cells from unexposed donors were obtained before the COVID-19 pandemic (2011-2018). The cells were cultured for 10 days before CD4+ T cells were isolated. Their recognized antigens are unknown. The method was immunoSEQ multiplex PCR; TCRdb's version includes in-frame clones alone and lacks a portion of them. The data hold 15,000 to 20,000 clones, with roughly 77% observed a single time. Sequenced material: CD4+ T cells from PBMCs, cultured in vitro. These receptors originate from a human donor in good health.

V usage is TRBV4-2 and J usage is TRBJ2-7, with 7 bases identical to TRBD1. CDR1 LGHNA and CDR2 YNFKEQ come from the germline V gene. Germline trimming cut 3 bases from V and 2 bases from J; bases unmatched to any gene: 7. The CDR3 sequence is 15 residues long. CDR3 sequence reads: CASSQGQQMPYEQYF. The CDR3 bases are TGTGCCAGCAGCCAGGGACAGCAAATGCCCTACGAGCAGTACTTC.

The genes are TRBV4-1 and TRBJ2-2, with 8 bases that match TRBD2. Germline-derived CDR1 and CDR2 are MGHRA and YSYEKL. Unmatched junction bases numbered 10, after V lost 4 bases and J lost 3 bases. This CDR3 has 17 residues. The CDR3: CASSPRGREVYTGELFF. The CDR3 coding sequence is TGCGCCAGCAGCCCCCGGGGGCGGGAGGTGTACACCGGGGAGCTGTTTTTT.

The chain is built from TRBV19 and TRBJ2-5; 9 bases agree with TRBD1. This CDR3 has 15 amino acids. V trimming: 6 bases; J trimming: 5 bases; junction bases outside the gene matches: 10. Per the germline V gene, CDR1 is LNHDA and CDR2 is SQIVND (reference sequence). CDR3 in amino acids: CASSAGGQGEETQYF. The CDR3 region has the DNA TGTGCCAGTAGCGCAGGGGGACAGGGAGAGGAGACCCAGTACTTC.

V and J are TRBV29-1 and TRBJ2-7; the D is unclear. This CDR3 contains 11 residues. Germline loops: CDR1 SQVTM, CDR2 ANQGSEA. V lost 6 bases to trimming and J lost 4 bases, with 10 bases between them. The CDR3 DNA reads TGCAGCGTGGTTCAAGGATACGAGCAGTACTTC. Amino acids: CSVVQGYEQYF.

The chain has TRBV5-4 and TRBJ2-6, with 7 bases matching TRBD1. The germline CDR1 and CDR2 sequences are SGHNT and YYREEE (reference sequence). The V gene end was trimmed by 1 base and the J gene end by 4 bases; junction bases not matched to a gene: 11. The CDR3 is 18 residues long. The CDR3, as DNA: TGTGCCAGCAGCTTGAGGGGGCGCGAGATGGGAGGGGCCAACGTCCTGACTTTC. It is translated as CASSLRGREMGGANVLTF.

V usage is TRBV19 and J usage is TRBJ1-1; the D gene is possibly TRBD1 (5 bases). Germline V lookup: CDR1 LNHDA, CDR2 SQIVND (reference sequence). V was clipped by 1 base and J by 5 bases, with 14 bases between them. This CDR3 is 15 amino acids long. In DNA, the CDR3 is TGTGCCAGTAGTATAGGGCCAGGGAGAGGTACTGAAGCTTTCTTT. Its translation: CASSIGPGRGTEAFF. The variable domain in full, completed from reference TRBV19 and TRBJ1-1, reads DGGITQSPKYLFRKEGQNVTLSCEQNLNHDAMYWYRQDPGQGLRLIYYSQIVNDFQKGDIAEGYSVSREKKESFPLTVTSAQKNPTAFYLCASSIGPGRGTEAFFGQGTRLTVV.

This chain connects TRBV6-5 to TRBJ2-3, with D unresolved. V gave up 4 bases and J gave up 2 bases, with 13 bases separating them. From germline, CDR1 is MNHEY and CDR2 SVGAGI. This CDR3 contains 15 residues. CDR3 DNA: TGTGCCAGCAGTTTCGACCGAACCGACACAGATACGCAGTATTTT. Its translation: CASSFDRTDTDTQYF.

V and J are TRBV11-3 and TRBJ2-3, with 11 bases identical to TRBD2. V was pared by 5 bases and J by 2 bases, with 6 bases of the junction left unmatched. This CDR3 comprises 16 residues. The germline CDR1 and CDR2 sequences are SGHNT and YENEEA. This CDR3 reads CASSPSGLAVTDTQYF. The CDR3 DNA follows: TGTGCCAGCAGCCCATCGGGACTAGCGGTCACAGATACGCAGTATTTT.

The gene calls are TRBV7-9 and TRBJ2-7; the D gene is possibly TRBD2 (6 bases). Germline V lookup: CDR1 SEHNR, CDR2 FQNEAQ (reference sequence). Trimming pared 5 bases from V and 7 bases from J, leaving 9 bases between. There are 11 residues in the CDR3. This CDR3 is CASSERGEQYF. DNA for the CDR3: TGTGCCAGCAGCGAACGGGGGGAGCAGTACTTC.

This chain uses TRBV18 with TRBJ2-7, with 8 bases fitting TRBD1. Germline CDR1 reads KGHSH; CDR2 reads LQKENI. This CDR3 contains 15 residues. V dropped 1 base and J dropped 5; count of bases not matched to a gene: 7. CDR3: CASSPQVRGRNEQYF. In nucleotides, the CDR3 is TGTGCCAGCTCACCACAGGTCAGGGGGCGGAACGAGCAGTACTTC.

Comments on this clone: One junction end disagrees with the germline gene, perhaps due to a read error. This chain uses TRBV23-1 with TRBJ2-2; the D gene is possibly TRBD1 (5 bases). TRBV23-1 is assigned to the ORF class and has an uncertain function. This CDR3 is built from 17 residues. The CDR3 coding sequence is TGCGCCAGCAGCCAATCGCGCAGGGCGAAAGACACCGGGGAGCTGTTTTTT. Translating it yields CASSQSRRAKDTGELFF.

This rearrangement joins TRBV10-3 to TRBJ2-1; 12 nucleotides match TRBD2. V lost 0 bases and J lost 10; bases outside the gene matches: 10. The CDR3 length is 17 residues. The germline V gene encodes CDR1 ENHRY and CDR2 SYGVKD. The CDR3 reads CAISESASGRASGEQFF. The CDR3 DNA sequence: TGTGCCATCAGTGAGTCGGCTAGCGGGAGGGCCTCAGGAGAGCAGTTCTTC.

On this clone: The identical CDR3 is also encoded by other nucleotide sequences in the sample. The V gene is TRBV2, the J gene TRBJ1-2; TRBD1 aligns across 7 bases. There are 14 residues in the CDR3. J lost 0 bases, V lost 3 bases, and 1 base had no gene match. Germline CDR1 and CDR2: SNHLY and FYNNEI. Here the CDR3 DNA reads TGTGCCAGCAGTGACCAGGGGGCTAACTATGGCTACACCTTC. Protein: CASSDQGANYGYTF.

The CDR3 DNA is TGTGCCAGCAGTTTCGAGTCGGCGGGAAGCTCCTACGAGCAGTACTTC. It codes for CASSFESAGSSYEQYF. The chain couples TRBV28 to TRBJ2-7; maybe TRBD2 (6 bases). The CDR3 loop spans 16 amino acids. Germline lookup yields CDR1 MDHEN and CDR2 SYDVKM. V was shortened by 3 bases and J by 0 bases, with 15 bases between the two germline ends.

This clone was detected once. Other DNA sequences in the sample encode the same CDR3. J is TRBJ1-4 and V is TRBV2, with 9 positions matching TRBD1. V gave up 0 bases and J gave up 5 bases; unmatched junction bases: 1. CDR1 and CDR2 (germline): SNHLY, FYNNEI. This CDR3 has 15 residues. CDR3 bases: TGTGCCAGCAGTGAAGCTGGGACAGGGAATGAAAAACTGTTTTTT. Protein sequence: CASSEAGTGNEKLFF. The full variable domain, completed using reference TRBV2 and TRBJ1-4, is EPEVTQTPSHQVTQMGQEVILRCVPISNHLYFYWYRQILGQKVEFLVSFYNNEISEKSEIFDDQFSVERPDGSNFTLKIRSTKLEDSAMYFCASSEAGTGNEKLFFGSGTQLSVL.

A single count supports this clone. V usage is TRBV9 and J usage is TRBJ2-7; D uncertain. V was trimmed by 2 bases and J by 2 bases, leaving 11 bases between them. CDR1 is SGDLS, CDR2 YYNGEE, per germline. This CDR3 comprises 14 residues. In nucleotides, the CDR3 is TGTGCCAGCAGCGTCGGATCCACAGCCTACGAGCAGTACTTC. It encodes CASSVGSTAYEQYF.

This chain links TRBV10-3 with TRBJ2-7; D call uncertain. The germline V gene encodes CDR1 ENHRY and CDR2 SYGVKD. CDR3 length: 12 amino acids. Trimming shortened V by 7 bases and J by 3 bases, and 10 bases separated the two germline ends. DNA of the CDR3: TGTGCCATCACAGGAACCGGCTACGAGCAGTACTTC. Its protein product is CAITGTGYEQYF.

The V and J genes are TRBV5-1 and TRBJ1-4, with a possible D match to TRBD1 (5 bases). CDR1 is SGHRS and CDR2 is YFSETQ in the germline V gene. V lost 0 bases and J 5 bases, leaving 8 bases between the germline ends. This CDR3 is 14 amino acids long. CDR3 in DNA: TGCGCCAGCAGCTTGGGACAGTCAAATGAAAAACTGTTTTTT. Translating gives CASSLGQSNEKLFF.

CDR3: CASSLSPQLTYNEQFF. CDR3 bases: TGTGCCAGCAGCTTAAGCCCACAGCTGACCTACAATGAGCAGTTCTTC. The chain employs TRBV11-2 and TRBJ2-1; D is undetermined. Germline CDR1 reads SGHAT; CDR2 reads FQNNGV. Trimming pared 2 bases from V and 2 bases from J, leaving 13 bases between. The CDR3 sequence is 16 residues long.

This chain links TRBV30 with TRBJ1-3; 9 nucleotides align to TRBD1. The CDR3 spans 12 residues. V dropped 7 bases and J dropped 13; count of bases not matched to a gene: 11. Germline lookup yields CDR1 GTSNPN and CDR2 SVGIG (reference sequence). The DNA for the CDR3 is TGTGCCTCTACCCGACGGGACAGGGCAATATATTTT. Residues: CASTRRDRAIYF.

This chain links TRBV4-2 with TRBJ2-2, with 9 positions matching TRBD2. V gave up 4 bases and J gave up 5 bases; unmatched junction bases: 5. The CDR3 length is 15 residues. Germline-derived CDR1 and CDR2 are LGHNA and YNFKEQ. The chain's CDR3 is CASSLSGSFTGELFF. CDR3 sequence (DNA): TGTGCCAGCAGCCTTAGCGGGAGTTTTACCGGGGAGCTGTTTTTT.